This T cell receptor (beta chain) was profiled in a study of T cell repertoires in cytomegalovirus infection. Germline V lookup: CDR1 SGHVS, CDR2 FNYEAQ. The CDR3 sequence is 16 residues long. The junction had 10 bases not matched to a gene; V was cut back by 2 bases and J by 5 bases. TCRdb reprocessed the reads with MiXCR, giving one entry per CDR3 protein. The sample records approximately 910,000 distinct CDR3 sequences, roughly 30% being singletons. This clonotype was counted many times. Its antigen is still unknown. V and J are TRBV7-6 and TRBJ2-3; 7 positions agree with TRBD1. This specimen was cultured CD8+ T cells from PBMCs, taken from culture after CMV antigen stimulation. This sequence originates from a human donor in good health (CMV status not recorded). Some clones in this sample may be carry-over from other donors' samples. The CDR3 is CASSLSYRGRLDTQYF. In DNA form, the CDR3 reads TGTGCCAGCAGCTTATCATATAGGGGGCGCTTAGATACGCAGTATTTT.